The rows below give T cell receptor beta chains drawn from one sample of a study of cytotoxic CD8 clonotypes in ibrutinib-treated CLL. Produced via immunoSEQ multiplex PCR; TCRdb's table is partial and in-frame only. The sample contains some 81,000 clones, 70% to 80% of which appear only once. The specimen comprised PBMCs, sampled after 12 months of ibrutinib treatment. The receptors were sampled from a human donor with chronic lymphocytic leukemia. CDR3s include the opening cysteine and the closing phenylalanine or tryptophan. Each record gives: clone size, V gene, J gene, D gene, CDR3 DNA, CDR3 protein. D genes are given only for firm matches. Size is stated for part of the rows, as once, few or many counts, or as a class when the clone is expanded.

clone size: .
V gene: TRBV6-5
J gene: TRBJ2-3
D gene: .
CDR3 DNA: TGTGCCAGCAGTCCCCAGACAGGCGGGGGAGATACGCAGTATTTT
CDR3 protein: CASSPQTGGGDTQYF

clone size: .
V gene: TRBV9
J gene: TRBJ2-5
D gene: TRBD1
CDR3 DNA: TGTGCCAGCAGCGTTAATTGGGACAGCCAAGAGACCCAGTACTTC
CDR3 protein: CASSVNWDSQETQYF

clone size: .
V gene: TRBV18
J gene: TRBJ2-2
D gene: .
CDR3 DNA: TGTGCCAGCCAAAACATGGCAGCCACCGGGGAGCTGTTTTTT
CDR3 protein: CASQNMAATGELFF

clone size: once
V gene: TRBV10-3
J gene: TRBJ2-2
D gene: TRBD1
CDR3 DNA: TGTGCCACCTGTGGACAGGGTGGGGTCAACACCGGGGAGCTGTTTTTT
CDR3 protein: CATCGQGGVNTGELFF

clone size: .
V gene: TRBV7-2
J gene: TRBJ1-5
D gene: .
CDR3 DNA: TGTGCCAGCAGCTCAGGACACAGTCAGCCCCAGCATTTT
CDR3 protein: CASSSGHSQPQHF

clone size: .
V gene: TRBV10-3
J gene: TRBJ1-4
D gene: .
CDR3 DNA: TGTGCCATCAGTACAGGGTCGGTTGAAAAACTGTTTTTT
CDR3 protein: CAISTGSVEKLFF

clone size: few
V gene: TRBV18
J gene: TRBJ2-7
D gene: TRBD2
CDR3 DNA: TGTGCCAGCTCTCATCTAGCGGAGGGCGGCTACGAGCAGTACTTC
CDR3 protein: CASSHLAEGGYEQYF

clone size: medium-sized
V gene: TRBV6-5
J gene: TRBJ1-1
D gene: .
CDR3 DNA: TGTGCCAGCAGTTATTTCGGGAACACTGAAGCTTTCTTT
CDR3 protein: CASSYFGNTEAFF

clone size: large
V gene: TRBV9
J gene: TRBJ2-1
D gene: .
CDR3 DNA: TGTGCCAGCAGCGTAGCTGATTACAATGAGCAGTTCTTC
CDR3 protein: CASSVADYNEQFF

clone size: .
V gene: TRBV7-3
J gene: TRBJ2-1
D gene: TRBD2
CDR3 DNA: TGTGCCAGCAGCTTAGGGGGACTAGTCAGTGGTGAGCAGTTCTTC
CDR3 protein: CASSLGGLVSGEQFF

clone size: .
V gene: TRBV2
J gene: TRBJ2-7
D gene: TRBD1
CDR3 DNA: TGTGCCAGCAGCCCTGACAGGGATGATGGCGAGCAGTACTTC
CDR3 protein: CASSPDRDDGEQYF

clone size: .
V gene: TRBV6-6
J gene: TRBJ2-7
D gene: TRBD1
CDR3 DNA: TGTGCCAGCAGGGCGACAGGGTCCGAGCAGTACTTC
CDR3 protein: CASRATGSEQYF

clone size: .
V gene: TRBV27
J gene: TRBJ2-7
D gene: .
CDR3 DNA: TGTGCCAGCAGTTTTGTCGGGGTCAGACCCTACGAGCAGTACTTC
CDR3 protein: CASSFVGVRPYEQYF

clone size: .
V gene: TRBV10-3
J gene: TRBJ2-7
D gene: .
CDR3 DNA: TGTGCCATCAGTGAGTCCTCAGGTCCGTACGAGCAGTACTTC
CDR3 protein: CAISESSGPYEQYF

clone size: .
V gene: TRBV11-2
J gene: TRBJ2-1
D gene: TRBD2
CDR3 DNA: TGTGCCAGCAGCGCAGGACTAGTGGGCAATGAGCAGTTCTTC
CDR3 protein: CASSAGLVGNEQFF

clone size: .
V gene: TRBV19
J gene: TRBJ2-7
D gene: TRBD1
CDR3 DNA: TGTGCCAGTAGTATTAGACAGGGGGCCTACGAGCAGTACTTC
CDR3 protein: CASSIRQGAYEQYF

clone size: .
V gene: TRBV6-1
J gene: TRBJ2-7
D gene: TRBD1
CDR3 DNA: TGTGCCAGCGACAGGGACTCCTACGAGCAGTACTTC
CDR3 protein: CASDRDSYEQYF

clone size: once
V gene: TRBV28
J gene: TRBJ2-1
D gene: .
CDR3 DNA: TGTGCCAGCAGTTCAACCTACACGAAAGGGGAGAGCGCATACAATGAGCAGTTCTTC
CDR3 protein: CASSSTYTKGESAYNEQFF

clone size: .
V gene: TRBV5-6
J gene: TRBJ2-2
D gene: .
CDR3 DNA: TGTGCCAGCAGCTTGGGGGCCCTGGGAACCGGGGAGCTGTTTTTT
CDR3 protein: CASSLGALGTGELFF

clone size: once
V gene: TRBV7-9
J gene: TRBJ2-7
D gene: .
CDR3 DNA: TGTGCCAGCAGTCAGCGAGCCTTCGAGCAGTACTTC
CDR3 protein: CASSQRAFEQYF

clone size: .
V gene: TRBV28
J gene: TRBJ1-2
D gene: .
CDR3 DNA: TGTGCCAGCAGCCTAGTCCTTTCTGGCTACACCTTC
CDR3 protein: CASSLVLSGYTF

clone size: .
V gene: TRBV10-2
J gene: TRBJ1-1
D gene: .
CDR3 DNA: TGCGCCAGCGCCCCGGGGGAAAAGGGGACCACTGAAGCTTTCTTT
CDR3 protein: CASAPGEKGTTEAFF

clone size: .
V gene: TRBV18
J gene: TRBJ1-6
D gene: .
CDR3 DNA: TGTGCCAGCTCACCTTTCCCAGGGATACCCCTCCACTTT
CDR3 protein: CASSPFPGIPLHF

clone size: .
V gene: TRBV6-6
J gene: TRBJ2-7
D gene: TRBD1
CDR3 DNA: TGTGCCAGCAGTCCCGGACAGGGCGGAGACGAGCAGTACTTC
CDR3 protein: CASSPGQGGDEQYF

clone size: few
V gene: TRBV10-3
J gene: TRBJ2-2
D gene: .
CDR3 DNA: TGTGCCATCAGCCCCGGACCCACCACCGGGGAGCTGTTTTTT
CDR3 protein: CAISPGPTTGELFF

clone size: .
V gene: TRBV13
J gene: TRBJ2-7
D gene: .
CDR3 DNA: TGTGCCAGCAGCCAACCCCCCTCCTACGAGCAGTACTTC
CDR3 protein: CASSQPPSYEQYF

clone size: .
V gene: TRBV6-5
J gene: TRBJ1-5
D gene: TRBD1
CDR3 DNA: TGTGCCAGCAGTTTCGCACCGGGACAGGGGGTGCCCCAGCATTTT
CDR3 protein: CASSFAPGQGVPQHF

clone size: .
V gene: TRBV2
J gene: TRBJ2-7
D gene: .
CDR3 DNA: TGTGCCAGCGGGCCCCTTCATCCCTACGAGCAGTACTTC
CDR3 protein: CASGPLHPYEQYF

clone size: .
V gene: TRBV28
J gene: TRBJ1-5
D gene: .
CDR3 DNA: TGTGCCAGCACCTCCTCAGGGGTTGGACAGCCCCAGCATTTT
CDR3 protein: CASTSSGVGQPQHF

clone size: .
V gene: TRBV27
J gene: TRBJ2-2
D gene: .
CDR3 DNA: TGTGCCAGCAGTTTAAAATTCAGGGGACTACCCACGTATTTAGAGCTGTTTTTT
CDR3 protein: CASSLKFRGLPTYLELFF

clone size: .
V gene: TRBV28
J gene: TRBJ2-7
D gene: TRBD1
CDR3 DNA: TGTGCCAGTGGGCAGGGGGTCGGCGAGCAGTACTTC
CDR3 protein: CASGQGVGEQYF

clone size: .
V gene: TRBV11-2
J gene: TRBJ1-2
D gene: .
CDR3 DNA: TGTGCCAGCAGCTTAGTGGGGGGCGGGAACTATGGCTACACCTTC
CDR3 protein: CASSLVGGGNYGYTF

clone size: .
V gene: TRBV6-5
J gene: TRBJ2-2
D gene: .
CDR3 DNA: TGTGCCAGCAGTTACTCGTGGTATGCCGGGGAGCTGTTTTTT
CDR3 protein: CASSYSWYAGELFF

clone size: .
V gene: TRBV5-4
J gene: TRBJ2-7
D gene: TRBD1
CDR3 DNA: TGTGCCAGCAGCTTGGTAGGGGGCAGAACCTACGAGCAGTACTTC
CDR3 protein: CASSLVGGRTYEQYF

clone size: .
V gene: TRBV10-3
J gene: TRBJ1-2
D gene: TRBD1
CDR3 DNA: TGTGCCGCCGGCCCCCGACAGGGAAACTATGGCTACACCTTC
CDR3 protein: CAAGPRQGNYGYTF

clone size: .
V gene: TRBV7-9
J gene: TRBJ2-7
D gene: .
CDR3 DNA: TGTGCCAGCAGCTTAGGGCACGGGAGCTTCCGCCCCTACGAGCAGTACTTC
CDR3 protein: CASSLGHGSFRPYEQYF

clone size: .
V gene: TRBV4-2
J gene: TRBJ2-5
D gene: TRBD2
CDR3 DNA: TGTGCCAGCAGCCAGGAAGGACTAGCGGGAGGGCCTTTGGAGACCCAGTACTTC
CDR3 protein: CASSQEGLAGGPLETQYF

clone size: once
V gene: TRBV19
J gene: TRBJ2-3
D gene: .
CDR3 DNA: TGTGCCAGTAGTATAGGGTCGGCGGATACGCAGTATTTT
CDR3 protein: CASSIGSADTQYF

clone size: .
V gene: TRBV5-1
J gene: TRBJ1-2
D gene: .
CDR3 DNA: TGCGCCAGCAGCCCGACAGGCGGGGGCTACACCTTC
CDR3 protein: CASSPTGGGYTF

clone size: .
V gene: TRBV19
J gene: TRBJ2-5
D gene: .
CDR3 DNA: TGTGCCAGTAGTGGGGACCACCAAGAGACCCAGTACTTC
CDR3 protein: CASSGDHQETQYF